Below, 20 T cell receptor beta chains from the same sample are listed, as sequenced in a study of blood T cell repertoires in COVID-19. Using immunoSEQ multiplex PCR, the repertoire was profiled, and TCRdb retains in-frame clones only, with some absent. The sample has more than 200,000 clones; around 87% are singletons. Sequencing was carried out using peripheral blood. These TCRs come from a woman aged 55 to 70 with COVID-19, enrolled during active disease.

This clone has a handful of counts. The chain is built from TRBV23-1 and TRBJ2-7; D is perhaps TRBD2 (5 bases). TRBV23-1 belongs to the ORF category, with a function that is uncertain. The ends were cut back, 0 bases at V and 3 bases at J, with 18 bases in the middle. The CDR3 runs to 17 residues. The CDR3: CASSQSSKSAGGYEQYF. The CDR3 DNA sequence: TGCGCCAGCAGTCAATCCTCGAAGTCGGCAGGAGGCTACGAGCAGTACTTC.

The chain combines TRBV7-9 with TRBJ1-6, with 9 nucleotides matching TRBD1. Germline V gene data show CDR1 as SEHNR and CDR2 as FQNEAQ (reference sequence). J gave up 11 bases and V 5 bases, and 7 bases lay outside the gene matches. The CDR3 runs to 14 residues. CDR3 DNA: TGTGCCAGCAGCGTAAGACAGGGGGTCGCACCCCTCCACTTT. Translated: CASSVRQGVAPLHF.

The rearrangement links TRBV20-1 to TRBJ2-3; D is possibly TRBD2 (5 bases). The germline gives CDR1 DFQATT, CDR2 SNEGSKA (reference sequence). The V end lost 3 bases, the J end lost 5 bases, and 18 bases lay between the germline ends. The CDR3 has 15 residues. The CDR3 here is CSASSAWERRDTQYF. The CDR3 region has the DNA TGCAGTGCTAGTAGTGCGTGGGAGAGAAGAGATACGCAGTATTTT.

This clone occurred once. This chain uses TRBV18 with TRBJ2-7, with D unresolved. The germline gives CDR1 KGHSH, CDR2 LQKENI. This CDR3 contains 13 residues. The V end was cut by 3 bases, the J end by 7 bases, with 13 bases between. CDR3 sequence reads: CASSPPSRSEQYF. The CDR3 nucleotides are TGTGCCAGCTCACCCCCGAGTAGAAGTGAGCAGTACTTC.

The chain couples TRBV5-8 to TRBJ2-1; perhaps TRBD2 as D (6 bases). Between the trimmed V and J ends, which lost 0 bases and 7 bases, there was a span of 17 bases. The V gene's germline CDR1 is SGHTS and CDR2 YDEGEE. The length of the CDR3 is 16 residues. The CDR3 sequence: CASSLGGAAPGNEQFF. CDR3 bases: TGTGCCAGCAGCTTGGGCGGGGCGGCCCCTGGGAATGAGCAGTTCTTC. Drawing the rest from reference TRBV5-8 and TRBJ2-1, the complete variable domain is EAGVTQSPTHLIKTRGQQATLRCSPISGHTSVYWYQQALGLGLQFLLWYDEGEERNRGNFPPRFSGRQFPNYSSELNVNALELEDSALYLCASSLGGAAPGNEQFFGPGTRLTVL.

The rearrangement joins TRBV5-1 to TRBJ2-7, with a tentative D call TRBD2 (5 bases). Germline V gives CDR1 SGHRS, CDR2 YFSETQ. V dropped 0 bases and J dropped 0 bases, with 7 bases sitting between them. CDR3 length: 14 residues. The CDR3 DNA reads as TGCGCCAGCAGCTTGGGGACTGTCTCCTACGAGCAGTACTTC. Protein: CASSLGTVSYEQYF.

This chain connects TRBV6-6 to TRBJ2-1, with D tentatively TRBD2 (5 bases). This CDR3 comprises 16 residues. Germline CDR1 MNHNY, CDR2 SVGAGI (reference sequence). V was trimmed by 6 bases and J by 0 bases, leaving 15 bases between them. CDR3 in DNA: TGTGCCAGCAGCGGCCTAAGCGGCAGCTCCTACAATGAGCAGTTCTTC. Protein: CASSGLSGSSYNEQFF.

The DNA for the CDR3 is TGCGCCAGCAGCCAGGGGGGACAGGGGCCCTACGAGCAGTACTTC. This gives the protein CASSQGGQGPYEQYF. The chain uses TRBV5-1 and TRBJ2-7; 10 positions match TRBD1. The CDR3 extends over 15 amino acids. CDR1 and CDR2 from the germline V gene are SGHRS and YFSETQ. J lost 2 bases, V lost 4 bases, and 6 bases had no gene match. Full variable domain (outside the CDR3, taken from reference TRBV5-1 and TRBJ2-7): KAGVTQTPRYLIKTRGQQVTLSCSPISGHRSVSWYQQTPGQGLQFLFEYFSETQRNKGNFPGRFSGRQFSNSRSEMNVSTLELGDSALYLCASSQGGQGPYEQYFGPGTRLTVT.

The rearrangement joins TRBV5-6 to TRBJ2-6; no reliable D call. The germline V gene has CDR1 SGHDT and CDR2 YYEEEE. The CDR3 is made up of 15 amino acids. The ends were cut back, 0 bases at V and 2 bases at J, with 6 bases in the middle. CDR3 residues: CASSLGGPGANVLTF. In nucleotides, the CDR3 is TGTGCCAGCAGCTTGGGAGGTCCTGGGGCCAACGTCCTGACTTTC.

The chain couples TRBV28 to TRBJ2-7, with D tentatively TRBD2 (7 bases). This CDR3 spans 13 amino acids. CDR1 MDHEN and CDR2 SYDVKM come from the germline V gene. Trimming took off 7 bases at V and 10 bases at J, with 20 bases between the two ends. CDR3 sequence reads: CASTRDSGGAQYF. The CDR3, as DNA: TGTGCCAGCACCCGAGATAGTGGGGGGGCCCAGTACTTC.

The rearrangement links TRBV6-6 to TRBJ2-1; D may be TRBD1 (6 bases). The CDR3 is 14 residues long. Trimming cost V 6 bases and J 1 base, with 10 bases left between them. Germline-derived CDR1 and CDR2 are MNHNY and SVGAGI (reference sequence). DNA for the CDR3: TGTGCCAGCAGCTACGGACAGTCCTACAATGAGCAGTTCTTC. Encoded protein: CASSYGQSYNEQFF.

This chain uses TRBV7-8 with TRBJ1-3, with a weak D call TRBD1 (6 bases). Germline CDR1 reads SGHVS; CDR2 reads FQNEAQ. The CDR3 totals 15 residues. The germline V and J ends were trimmed by 5 bases and 0 bases, with 11 bases remaining between them. The DNA of the CDR3 is TGTGCCAGCAGCCTGGACAGCCACTCTGGAAACACCATATATTTT. Its protein product is CASSLDSHSGNTIYF.

V and J are TRBV20-1 and TRBJ2-2; TRBD2 agrees at 9 bases. The V segment lost 3 bases and the J segment 5 bases; nucleotides outside the gene matches: 7. Germline V gene lookup returns CDR1 DFQATT and CDR2 SNEGSKA (reference sequence). The CDR3 runs 15 residues. The CDR3 protein is CSASNPSGRTGELFF. In nucleotides, the CDR3 is TGCAGTGCTAGTAATCCCAGCGGGAGGACCGGGGAGCTGTTTTTT.

The CDR3 spells CASSSGQGLYEQYF. CDR3 bases: TGTGCCAGCAGCTCGGGACAGGGGCTCTACGAGCAGTACTTC. This chain joins TRBV11-1 and TRBJ2-7; 10 bases are a match to TRBD1. This CDR3 is 14 amino acids long. Germline V lookup: CDR1 SGHAT, CDR2 FQDESV (reference sequence). V lost 4 bases to trimming and J lost 3 bases; unmatched junction nucleotides: 3.

The chain joins TRBV9 to TRBJ1-3; tentative D call: TRBD1 (5 bases). CDR3 length equals 15 residues. CDR1 is SGDLS, CDR2 YYNGEE, per germline. Trimming shortened V by 4 bases and J by 4 bases, and 15 bases separated the two germline ends. The CDR3 loop reads CASSLGGEAGNTIYF. CDR3 nucleotide sequence: TGTGCCAGCAGCCTTGGAGGGGAAGCGGGAAACACCATATATTTT. The variable domain in full, with the rest retrieved from reference TRBV9 and TRBJ1-3, is DSGVTQTPKHLITATGQRVTLRCSPRSGDLSVYWYQQSLDQGLQFLIQYYNGEERAKGNILERFSAQQFPDLHSELNLSSLELGDSALYFCASSLGGEAGNTIYFGEGSWLTVV.

V and J are TRBV30 and TRBJ1-4; TRBD1 aligns across 8 bases. Germline trimming cut 8 bases from V and 5 bases from J; bases unmatched to any gene: 10. The CDR3 has 14 amino acids. CDR1 is GTSNPN, CDR2 SVGIG, per germline (reference sequence). The CDR3 sequence: CAIRGQGQNEKLFF. Written as DNA, the CDR3 is TGTGCCATCAGGGGGCAGGGCCAAAATGAAAAACTGTTTTTT.

This clone was recorded only once. The genes are TRBV18 and TRBJ1-2; D perhaps matches TRBD1 (5 bases). The CDR3 contains 15 residues. V was trimmed by 3 bases and J by 0 bases, leaving 11 bases between them. Germline V gene lookup returns CDR1 KGHSH and CDR2 LQKENI. The CDR3 DNA follows: TGTGCCAGCTCACCGTCGACAGACCCTAACTATGGCTACACCTTC. This sequence encodes CASSPSTDPNYGYTF.

The rearrangement uses TRBV7-2 and TRBJ1-2, with a tentative D call TRBD1 (5 bases). CDR1 is SGHTA, CDR2 FQGNSA, per germline. The CDR3 runs 15 residues. Trimming cost V 6 bases and J 4 bases, with 18 bases left between them. In DNA, the CDR3 is TGTGCCAGCAGTTTAAAGGGCCCGGGGGGCTATGGCTACACCTTC. Translating gives CASSLKGPGGYGYTF.

V usage is TRBV6-5 and J usage is TRBJ2-3; tentative D call: TRBD2 (5 bases). Germline V lookup: CDR1 MNHEY, CDR2 SVGAGI. The CDR3 consists of 15 residues. V lost 6 bases to trimming and J lost 0 bases, with 13 bases between them. This CDR3 reads CASSSGLISTDTQYF. Written as DNA, the CDR3 is TGTGCCAGCAGCTCCGGACTCATTAGCACAGATACGCAGTATTTT.

J is TRBJ2-5 and V is TRBV7-4, with 12 nucleotides matching TRBD1. V lost 5 bases to trimming and J lost 3 bases; unmatched junction nucleotides: 16. This CDR3 region has 19 residues. The germline V gene encodes CDR1 SGHVT and CDR2 SQSDAQ. CDR3 sequence reads: CASSLPLPRGQGAEETQYF. In DNA form, the CDR3 reads TGTGCCAGCAGCCTTCCTCTCCCCCGGGGACAGGGGGCCGAAGAGACCCAGTACTTC.